The T cell receptor (beta chain) under discussion was sequenced for a study of T cell responses to AZD1222 COVID-19 vaccine. Study-wide context: Analysis merged second doses at about 4 or about 12 weeks.

Findings and caveats of the study: Vaccine-associated CD4 TCRs spanned spike, dominant at 160-218 and 743-854. A mostly white British donor set with more females was recruited, and clonal diversity was possibly underestimated. Spike-specific TCR breadth and depth were elevated following two AZD1222 doses.

Regarding this clone: As yet, its antigen is unknown.

The method was immunoSEQ multiplex PCR; TCRdb's version includes in-frame clones alone and lacks a portion of them. The sample holds 150,000 or so clones; approximately 90% are singletons and the top ten take approximately 1.5%. The sample here was peripheral blood, taken on day 0 of AZD1222 vaccination. The clonotype was recovered from an adult in good health.

The CDR3 nucleotides read TGTGCCAGCTCACCAAGGGGACGGAACCAGCCCCAGCATTTT. It translates to CASSPRGRNQPQHF. The chain recombines TRBV18 with TRBJ1-5; D is perhaps TRBD1 (5 bases). The CDR3 totals 14 residues. Looked up from germline, CDR1 is KGHSH and CDR2 is LQKENI. The germline V and J ends were trimmed by 2 bases and 7 bases, with 12 bases remaining between them.